This is a list of T cell receptor beta chains from one sample in a study of T cells in Graves' hyperthyroidism and ophthalmopathy. Via MiXCR, TCRdb re-called the multiplex PCR reads, giving one row per CDR3 protein. The sample has roughly 400,000 distinct CDR3 sequences, roughly 13% seen once. Sequencing was done on a sample of blood. Receptors were obtained from a man between 50 and 59 years old with Graves' ophthalmopathy. Both conserved end residues are part of each CDR3. D genes are given only for firm matches. Some rows have no size entry. The others give once, few or many, or a class for an expanded clone.

D: TRBD2
size: NA
J: TRBJ2-1
V: TRBV19
DNA: TGTGCCAGCTACTCCGGGACTATACAGTTCTTC
CDR3: CASYSGTIQFF

D: NA
size: NA
J: TRBJ1-6
V: TRBV12-3/TRBV12-4
DNA: TGTGCCAGCAGTTTAATGCAGGGTAATTCACCCCTCCACTTT
CDR3: CASSLMQGNSPLHF

D: TRBD2
size: many
J: TRBJ2-7
V: TRBV20-1
DNA: TGCAGTGCACAGGGACTAGCGGGAAGCTCCTACGAGCAGTACTTC
CDR3: CSAQGLAGSSYEQYF

D: TRBD1
size: NA
J: TRBJ2-1
V: TRBV6-1
DNA: TGTGCCAGCACTGCCCCGGGACAGAGATACAATGAGCAGTTCTTC
CDR3: CASTAPGQRYNEQFF

D: NA
size: many
J: TRBJ2-7
V: TRBV18
DNA: TGTGCCAGCTCACCAGCCGGGACAACCTACGAGCAGTACTTC
CDR3: CASSPAGTTYEQYF

D: TRBD2
size: many
J: TRBJ2-7
V: TRBV20-1
DNA: TGCAGTGCCGAAGGGGACGCGCTAGCGGGACCCTACGAGCAGTACTTC
CDR3: CSAEGDALAGPYEQYF

D: NA
size: many
J: TRBJ2-1
V: TRBV10-3
DNA: TGTGCCATCAGGGCTGATGACAATGAGCAGTTCTTC
CDR3: CAIRADDNEQFF

D: TRBD2
size: many
J: TRBJ2-5
V: TRBV28
DNA: TGTGCCAGCAGTTTACAAATTCGGACTAGCGGTCAAGAGACCCAGTACTTC
CDR3: CASSLQIRTSGQETQYF

D: NA
size: many
J: TRBJ2-3
V: TRBV30
DNA: TGTGCCTGGTCCCATCGAGGGGCGCGCAGTAGCACAGATACGCAGTATTTT
CDR3: CAWSHRGARSSTDTQYF

D: NA
size: NA
J: TRBJ1-5
V: TRBV6-5
DNA: TGTGCCAGCAGTTACCCAGGGGCCAGCAATCAGCCCCAGCATTTT
CDR3: CASSYPGASNQPQHF

D: NA
size: many
J: TRBJ2-5
V: TRBV27
DNA: TGTGCCAGCAGCCCTTTGGACTCCCAAGAGACCCAGTACTTC
CDR3: CASSPLDSQETQYF

D: NA
size: NA
J: TRBJ2-5
V: TRBV24-1
DNA: TGTGCCACCAGTGACTACAGGGAGGGAGAGACCCAGTACTTC
CDR3: CATSDYREGETQYF